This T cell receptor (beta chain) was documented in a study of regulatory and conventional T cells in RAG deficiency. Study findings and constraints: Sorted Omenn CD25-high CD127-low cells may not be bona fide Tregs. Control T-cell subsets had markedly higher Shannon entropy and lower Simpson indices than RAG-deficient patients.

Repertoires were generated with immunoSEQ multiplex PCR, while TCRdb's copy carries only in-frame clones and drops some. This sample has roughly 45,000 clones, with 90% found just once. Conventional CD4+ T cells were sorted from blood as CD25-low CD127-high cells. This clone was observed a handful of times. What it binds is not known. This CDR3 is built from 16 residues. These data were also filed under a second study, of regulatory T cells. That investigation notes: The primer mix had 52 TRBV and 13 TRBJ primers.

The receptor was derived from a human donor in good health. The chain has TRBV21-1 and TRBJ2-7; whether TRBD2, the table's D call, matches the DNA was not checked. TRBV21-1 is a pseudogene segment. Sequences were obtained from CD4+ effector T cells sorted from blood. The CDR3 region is CASSKADYSVNYEQYF. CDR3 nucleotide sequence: TGTGCCAGCAGCAAAGCGGACTACTCGGTAAATTACGAGCAGTACTTC.